The clone carrying this T cell receptor beta chain was seen only a few times. This sample is drawn from a study of blood T cell repertoires in COVID-19. Looking at the study overall: From the United States, Italy and Spain came samples of acute and convalescent COVID-19. T cells, B-cell-depleted T cells, or PBMCs provided the cDNA or gDNA that served as material.

In germline, CDR1 is SGHNT, CDR2 YYREEE (reference sequence). CDR3 length: 15 amino acids. V dropped 3 bases and J dropped 6; count of bases not matched to a gene: 6. Source study methods: Using reference gene primer amplification, nucleated cell counts were estimated. Sequencing used immunoSEQ multiplex PCR; TCRdb keeps in-frame clones, though not all of them. The DNA gave D and trimming, while V, J and clone size come from that table. The sample contains just under 95,000 clones, about 78% of which appear only once. The receptor was isolated from a man over 45 who had recovered from COVID-19. The chain links TRBV5-4 to TRBJ1-6, with 7 positions matching TRBD1. Sequencing input: peripheral blood. CDR3 region: CASSSLDRTNSPLHF. DNA for the CDR3: TGTGCCAGCAGCTCGTTGGACAGGACTAATTCACCCCTCCACTTT. The full variable domain, completed using reference TRBV5-4 and TRBJ1-6, is ETGVTQSPTHLIKTRGQQVTLRCSSQSGHNTVSWYQQALGQGPQFIFQYYREEENGRGNFPPRFSGLQFPNYSSELNVNALELDDSALYLCASSSLDRTNSPLHFGNGTRLTVT.